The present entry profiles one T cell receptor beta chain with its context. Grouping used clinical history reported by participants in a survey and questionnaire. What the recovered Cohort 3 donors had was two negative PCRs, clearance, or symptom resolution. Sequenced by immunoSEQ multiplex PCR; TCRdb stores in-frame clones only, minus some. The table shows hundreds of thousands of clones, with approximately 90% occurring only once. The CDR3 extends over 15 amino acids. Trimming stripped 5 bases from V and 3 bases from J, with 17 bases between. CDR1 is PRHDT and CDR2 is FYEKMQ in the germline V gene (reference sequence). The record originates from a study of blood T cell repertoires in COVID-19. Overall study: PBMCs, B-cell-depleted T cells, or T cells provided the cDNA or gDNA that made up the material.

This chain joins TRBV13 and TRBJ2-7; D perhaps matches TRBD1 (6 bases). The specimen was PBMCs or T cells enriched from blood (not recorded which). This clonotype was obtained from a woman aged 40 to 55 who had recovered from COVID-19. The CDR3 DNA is TGTGCCAGCAGCCAGCAATCGACAGGACTCTACGAGCAGTACTTC. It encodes CASSQQSTGLYEQYF.